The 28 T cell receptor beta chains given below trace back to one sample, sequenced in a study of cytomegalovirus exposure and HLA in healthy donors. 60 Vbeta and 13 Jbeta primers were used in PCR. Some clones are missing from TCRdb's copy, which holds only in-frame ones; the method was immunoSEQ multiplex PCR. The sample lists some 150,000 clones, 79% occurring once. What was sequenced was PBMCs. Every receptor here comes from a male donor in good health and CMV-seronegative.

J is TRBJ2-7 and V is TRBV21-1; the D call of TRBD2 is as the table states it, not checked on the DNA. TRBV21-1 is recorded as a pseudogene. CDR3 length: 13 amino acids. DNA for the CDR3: TGTGCCAGCAGCAAAGAAAGTTCGAGCAAGCAGTACTTC. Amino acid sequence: CASSKESSSKQYF.

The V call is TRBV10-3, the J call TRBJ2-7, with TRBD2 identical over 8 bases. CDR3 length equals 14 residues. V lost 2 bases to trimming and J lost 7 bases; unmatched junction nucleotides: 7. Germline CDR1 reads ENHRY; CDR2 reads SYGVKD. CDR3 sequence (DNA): TGTGCCATCAGTGAGCGGGGGGGCCGAGGAGAGCAGTACTTC. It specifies CAISERGGRGEQYF.

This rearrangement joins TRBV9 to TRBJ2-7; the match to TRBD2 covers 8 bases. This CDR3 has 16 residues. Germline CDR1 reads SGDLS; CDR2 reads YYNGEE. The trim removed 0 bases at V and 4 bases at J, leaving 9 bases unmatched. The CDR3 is CASSVEGAGGQYEQYF. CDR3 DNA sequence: TGTGCCAGCAGCGTAGAGGGCGCGGGGGGCCAATACGAGCAGTACTTC.

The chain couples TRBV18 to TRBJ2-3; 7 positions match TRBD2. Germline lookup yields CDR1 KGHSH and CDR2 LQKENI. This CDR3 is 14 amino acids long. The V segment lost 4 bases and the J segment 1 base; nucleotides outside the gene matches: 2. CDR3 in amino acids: CASSLGGGTDTQYF. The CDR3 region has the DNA TGTGCCAGCTCACTTGGGGGGGGCACAGATACGCAGTATTTT.

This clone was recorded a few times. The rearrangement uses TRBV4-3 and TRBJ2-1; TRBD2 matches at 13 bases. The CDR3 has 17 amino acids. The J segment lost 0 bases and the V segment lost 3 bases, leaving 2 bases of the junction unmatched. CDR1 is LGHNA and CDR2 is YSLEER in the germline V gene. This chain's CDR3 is CASSHGTSGASYNEQFF. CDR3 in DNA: TGCGCCAGCAGCCACGGGACTAGCGGGGCCTCCTACAATGAGCAGTTCTTC.

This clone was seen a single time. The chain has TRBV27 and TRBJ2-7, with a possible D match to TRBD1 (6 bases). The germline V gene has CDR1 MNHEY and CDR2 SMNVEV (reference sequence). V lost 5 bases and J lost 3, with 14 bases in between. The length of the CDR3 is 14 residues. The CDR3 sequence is CASSPYRQDYEQYF. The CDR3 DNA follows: TGTGCCAGCAGTCCATATCGACAGGACTACGAGCAGTACTTC.

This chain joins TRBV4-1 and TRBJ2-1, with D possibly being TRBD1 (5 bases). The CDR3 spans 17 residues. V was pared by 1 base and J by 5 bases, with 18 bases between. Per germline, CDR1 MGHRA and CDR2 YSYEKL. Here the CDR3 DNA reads TGCGCCAGCAGCCAAGTTGTCAGGCTTAGGGGTAACAATGAGCAGTTCTTC. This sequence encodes CASSQVVRLRGNNEQFF.

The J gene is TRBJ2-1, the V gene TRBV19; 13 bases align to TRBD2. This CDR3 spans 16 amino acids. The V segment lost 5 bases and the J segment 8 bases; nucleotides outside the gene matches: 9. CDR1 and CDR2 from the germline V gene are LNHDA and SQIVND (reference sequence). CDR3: CASSSPLAGGRDEQFF. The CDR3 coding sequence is TGTGCCAGTAGTTCGCCACTAGCGGGGGGGCGGGATGAGCAGTTCTTC. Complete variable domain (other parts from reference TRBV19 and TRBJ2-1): DGGITQSPKYLFRKEGQNVTLSCEQNLNHDAMYWYRQDPGQGLRLIYYSQIVNDFQKGDIAEGYSVSREKKESFPLTVTSAQKNPTAFYLCASSSPLAGGRDEQFFGPGTRLTVL.

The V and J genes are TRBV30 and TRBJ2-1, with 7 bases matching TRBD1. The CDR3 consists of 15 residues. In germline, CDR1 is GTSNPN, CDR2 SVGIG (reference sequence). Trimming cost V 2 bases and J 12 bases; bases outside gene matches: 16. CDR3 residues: CAWSLSGTAAGGQFF. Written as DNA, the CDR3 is TGTGCCTGGAGTCTCTCCGGGACAGCCGCCGGTGGGCAGTTCTTC.

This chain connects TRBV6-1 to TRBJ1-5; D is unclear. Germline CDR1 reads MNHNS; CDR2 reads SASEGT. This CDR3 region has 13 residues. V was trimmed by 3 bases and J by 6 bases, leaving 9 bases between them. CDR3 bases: TGTGCCAGCAGTGACCAGGAGGCTCAGCCCCAGCATTTT. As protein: CASSDQEAQPQHF.

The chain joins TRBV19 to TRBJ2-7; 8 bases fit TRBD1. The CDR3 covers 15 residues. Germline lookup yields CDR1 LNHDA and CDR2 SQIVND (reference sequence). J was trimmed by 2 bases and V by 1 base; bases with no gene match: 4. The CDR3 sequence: CASSIVTGGTYEQYF. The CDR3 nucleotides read TGTGCCAGTAGTATAGTAACAGGGGGTACCTACGAGCAGTACTTC.

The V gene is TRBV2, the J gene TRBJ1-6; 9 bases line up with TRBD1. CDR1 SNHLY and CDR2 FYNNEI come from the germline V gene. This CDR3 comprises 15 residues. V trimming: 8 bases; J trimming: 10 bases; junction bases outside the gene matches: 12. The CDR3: CASLKDGTGRSPLHF. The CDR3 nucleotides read TGTGCCAGCCTCAAGGACGGGACAGGGAGGTCACCCCTCCACTTT.

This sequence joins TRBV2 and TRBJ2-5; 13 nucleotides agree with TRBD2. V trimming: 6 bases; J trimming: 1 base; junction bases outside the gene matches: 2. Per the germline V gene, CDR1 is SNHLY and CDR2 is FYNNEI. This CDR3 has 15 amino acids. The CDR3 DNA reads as TGTGCCAGCAGCCGGACTAGCGGGAGCCAAGAGACCCAGTACTTC. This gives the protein CASSRTSGSQETQYF.

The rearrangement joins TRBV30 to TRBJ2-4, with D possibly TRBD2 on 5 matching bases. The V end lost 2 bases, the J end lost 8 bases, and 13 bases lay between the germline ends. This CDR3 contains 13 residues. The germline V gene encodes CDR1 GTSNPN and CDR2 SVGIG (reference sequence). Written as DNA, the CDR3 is TGTGCCTGGAGTAGGTGGTCGCGGGACATTCAGTACTTC. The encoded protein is CAWSRWSRDIQYF.

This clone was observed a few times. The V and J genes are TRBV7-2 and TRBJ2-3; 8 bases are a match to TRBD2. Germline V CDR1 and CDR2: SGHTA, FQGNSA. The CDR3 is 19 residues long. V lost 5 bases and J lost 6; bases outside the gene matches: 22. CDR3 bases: TGTGCCAGCAGCCCCTCGCGCACGTTAGCGGGGACGATTTGGGATACGCAGTATTTT. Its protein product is CASSPSRTLAGTIWDTQYF. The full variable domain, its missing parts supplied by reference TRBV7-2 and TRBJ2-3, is GAGVSQSPSNKVTEKGKDVELRCDPISGHTALYWYRQSLGQGLEFLIYFQGNSAPDKSGLPSDRFSAERTGGSVSTLTIQRTQQEDSAVYLCASSPSRTLAGTIWDTQYFGPGTRLTVL.

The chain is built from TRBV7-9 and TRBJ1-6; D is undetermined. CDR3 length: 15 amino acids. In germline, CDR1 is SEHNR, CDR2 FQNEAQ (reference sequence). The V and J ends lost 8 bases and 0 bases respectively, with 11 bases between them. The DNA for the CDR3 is TGTGCCAGCGGCGAAGGGAGCTCCTATAATTCACCCCTCCACTTT. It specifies CASGEGSSYNSPLHF.

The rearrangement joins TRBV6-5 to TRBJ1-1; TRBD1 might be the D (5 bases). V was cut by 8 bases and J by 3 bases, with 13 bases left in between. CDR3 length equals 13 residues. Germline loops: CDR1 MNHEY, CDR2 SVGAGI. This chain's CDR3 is CASHYRTDTEAFF. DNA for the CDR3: TGTGCCAGCCATTACAGGACCGACACTGAAGCTTTCTTT.

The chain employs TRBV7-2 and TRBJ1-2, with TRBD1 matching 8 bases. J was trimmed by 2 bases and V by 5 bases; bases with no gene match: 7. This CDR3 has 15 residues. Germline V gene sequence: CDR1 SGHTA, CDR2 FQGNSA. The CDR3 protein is CASSIQGAQNYGYTF. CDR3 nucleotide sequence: TGTGCCAGCAGCATTCAGGGGGCGCAAAACTATGGCTACACCTTC. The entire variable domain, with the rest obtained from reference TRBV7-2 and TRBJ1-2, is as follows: GAGVSQSPSNKVTEKGKDVELRCDPISGHTALYWYRQSLGQGLEFLIYFQGNSAPDKSGLPSDRFSAERTGGSVSTLTIQRTQQEDSAVYLCASSIQGAQNYGYTFGSGTRLTVV.

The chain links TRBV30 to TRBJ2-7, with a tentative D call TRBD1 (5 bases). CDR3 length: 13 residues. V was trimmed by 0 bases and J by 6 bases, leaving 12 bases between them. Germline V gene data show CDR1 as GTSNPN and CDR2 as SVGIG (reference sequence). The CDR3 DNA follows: TGTGCCTGGAGTGTACCCCAGGGCCGCGAGCAGTACTTC. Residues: CAWSVPQGREQYF.

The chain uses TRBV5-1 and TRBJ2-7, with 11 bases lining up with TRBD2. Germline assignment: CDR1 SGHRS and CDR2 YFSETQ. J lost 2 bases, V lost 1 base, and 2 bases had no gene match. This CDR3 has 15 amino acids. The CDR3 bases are TGCGCCAGCAGCTTGCGACTAGCGGGAACCTACGAGCAGTACTTC. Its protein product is CASSLRLAGTYEQYF.

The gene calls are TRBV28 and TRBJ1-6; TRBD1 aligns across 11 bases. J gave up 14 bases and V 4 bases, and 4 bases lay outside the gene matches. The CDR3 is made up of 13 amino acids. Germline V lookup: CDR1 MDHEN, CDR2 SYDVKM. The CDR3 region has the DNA TGTGCCAGCAGTTCCGGGACAGGGGGAGCCCTCCACTTT. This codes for CASSSGTGGALHF.

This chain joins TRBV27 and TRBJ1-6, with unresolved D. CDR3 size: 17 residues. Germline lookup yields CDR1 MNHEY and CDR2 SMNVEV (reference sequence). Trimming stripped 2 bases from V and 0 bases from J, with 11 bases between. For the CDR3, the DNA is TGTGCCAGCAGTTTAGAGGGTTTCGGCTCCTATAATTCACCCCTCCACTTT. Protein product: CASSLEGFGSYNSPLHF.

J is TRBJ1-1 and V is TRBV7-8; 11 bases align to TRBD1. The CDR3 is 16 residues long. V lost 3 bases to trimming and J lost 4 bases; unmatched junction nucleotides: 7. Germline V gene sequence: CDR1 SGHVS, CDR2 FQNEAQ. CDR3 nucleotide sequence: TGTGCCAGCAGCTTCGGACAGGGGGCGCAGAGCACTGAAGCTTTCTTT. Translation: CASSFGQGAQSTEAFF.

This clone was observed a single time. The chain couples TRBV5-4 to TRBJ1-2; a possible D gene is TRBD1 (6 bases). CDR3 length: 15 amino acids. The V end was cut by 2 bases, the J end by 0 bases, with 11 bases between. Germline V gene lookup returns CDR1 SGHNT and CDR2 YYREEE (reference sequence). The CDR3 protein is CASSFGRGTNYGYTF. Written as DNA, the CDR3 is TGTGCCAGCAGCTTTGGGAGGGGGACTAACTATGGCTACACCTTC.

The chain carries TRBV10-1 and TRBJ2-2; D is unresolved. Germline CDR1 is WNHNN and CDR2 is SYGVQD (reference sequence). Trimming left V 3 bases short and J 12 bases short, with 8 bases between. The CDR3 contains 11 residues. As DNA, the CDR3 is TGCGCCAGCAGTGACGTTGGGCAGCTGTTTTTT. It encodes CASSDVGQLFF.

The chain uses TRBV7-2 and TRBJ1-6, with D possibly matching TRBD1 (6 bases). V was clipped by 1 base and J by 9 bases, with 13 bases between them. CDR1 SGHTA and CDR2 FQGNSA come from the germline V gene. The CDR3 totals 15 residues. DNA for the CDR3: TGTGCCAGCAGCTTAGAAGGGACAAGCGTTTCACCCCTCCACTTT. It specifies CASSLEGTSVSPLHF. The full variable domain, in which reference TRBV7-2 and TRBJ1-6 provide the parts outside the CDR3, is GAGVSQSPSNKVTEKGKDVELRCDPISGHTALYWYRQSLGQGLEFLIYFQGNSAPDKSGLPSDRFSAERTGGSVSTLTIQRTQQEDSAVYLCASSLEGTSVSPLHFGNGTRLTVT.

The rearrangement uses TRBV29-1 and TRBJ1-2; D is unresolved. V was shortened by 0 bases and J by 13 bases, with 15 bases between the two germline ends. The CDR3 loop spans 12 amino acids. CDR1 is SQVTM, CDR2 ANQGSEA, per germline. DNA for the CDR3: TGCAGCGTTGAAGACTGGCCCAACGTGCCCACCTTC. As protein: CSVEDWPNVPTF.

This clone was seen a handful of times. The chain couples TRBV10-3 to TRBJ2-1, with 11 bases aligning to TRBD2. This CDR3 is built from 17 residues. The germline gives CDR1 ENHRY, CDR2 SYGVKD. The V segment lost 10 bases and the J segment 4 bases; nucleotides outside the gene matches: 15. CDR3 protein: CATGAGRLAGSYNEQFF. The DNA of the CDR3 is TGTGCCACCGGAGCAGGTAGACTAGCGGGGAGTTACAATGAGCAGTTCTTC.